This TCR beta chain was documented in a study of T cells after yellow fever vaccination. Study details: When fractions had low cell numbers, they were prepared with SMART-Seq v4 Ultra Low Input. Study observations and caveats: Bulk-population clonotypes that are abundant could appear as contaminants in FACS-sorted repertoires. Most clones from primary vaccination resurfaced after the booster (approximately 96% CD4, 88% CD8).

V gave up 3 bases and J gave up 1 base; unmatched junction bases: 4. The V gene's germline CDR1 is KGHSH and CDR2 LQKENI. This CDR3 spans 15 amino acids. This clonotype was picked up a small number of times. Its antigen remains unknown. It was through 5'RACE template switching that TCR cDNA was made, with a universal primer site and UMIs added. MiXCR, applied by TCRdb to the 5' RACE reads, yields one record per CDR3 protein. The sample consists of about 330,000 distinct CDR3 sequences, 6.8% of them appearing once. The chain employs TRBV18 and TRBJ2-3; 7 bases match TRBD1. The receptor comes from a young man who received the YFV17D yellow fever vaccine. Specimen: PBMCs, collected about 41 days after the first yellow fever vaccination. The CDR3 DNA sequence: TGTGCCAGCTCACCCGGGACAGACCGCACAGATACGCAGTATTTT. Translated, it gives CASSPGTDRTDTQYF.